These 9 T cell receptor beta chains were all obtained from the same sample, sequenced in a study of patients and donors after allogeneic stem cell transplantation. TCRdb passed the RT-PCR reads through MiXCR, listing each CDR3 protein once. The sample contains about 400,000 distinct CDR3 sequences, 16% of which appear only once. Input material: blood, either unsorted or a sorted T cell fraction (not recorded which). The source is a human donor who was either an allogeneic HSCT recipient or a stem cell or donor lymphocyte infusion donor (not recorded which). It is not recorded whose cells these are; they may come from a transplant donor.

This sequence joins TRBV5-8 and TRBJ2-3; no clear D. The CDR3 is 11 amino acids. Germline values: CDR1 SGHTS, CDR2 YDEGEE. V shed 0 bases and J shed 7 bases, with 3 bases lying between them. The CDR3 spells CASSLVHTQYF. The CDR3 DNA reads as TGTGCCAGCAGCTTGGTCCATACGCAGTATTTT.

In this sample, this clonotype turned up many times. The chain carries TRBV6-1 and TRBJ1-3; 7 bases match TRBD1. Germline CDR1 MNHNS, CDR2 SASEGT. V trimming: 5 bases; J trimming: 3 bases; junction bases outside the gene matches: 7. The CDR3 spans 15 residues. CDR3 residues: CASSTGAAGGNTIYF. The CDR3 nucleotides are TGTGCCAGCAGTACAGGGGCTGCTGGTGGAAACACCATATATTTT.

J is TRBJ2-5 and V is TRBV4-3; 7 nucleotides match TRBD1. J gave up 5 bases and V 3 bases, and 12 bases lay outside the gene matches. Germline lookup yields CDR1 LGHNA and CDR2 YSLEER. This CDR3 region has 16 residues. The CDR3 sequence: CASSQTQSQGWETQYF. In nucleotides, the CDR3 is TGCGCCAGCAGCCAGACGCAGTCACAGGGGTGGGAGACCCAGTACTTC.

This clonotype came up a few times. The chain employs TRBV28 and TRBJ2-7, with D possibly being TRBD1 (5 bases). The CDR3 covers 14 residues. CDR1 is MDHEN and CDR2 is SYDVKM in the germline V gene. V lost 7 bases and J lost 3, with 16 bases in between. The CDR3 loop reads CASISPQGYYEQYF. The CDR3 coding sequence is TGTGCCAGCATTTCGCCCCAGGGTTACTACGAGCAGTACTTC.

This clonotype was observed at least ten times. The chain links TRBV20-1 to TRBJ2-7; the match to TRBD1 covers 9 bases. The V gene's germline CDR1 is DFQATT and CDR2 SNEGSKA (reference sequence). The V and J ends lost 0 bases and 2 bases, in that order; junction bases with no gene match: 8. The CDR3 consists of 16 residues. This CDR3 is CSARDVGTGFTYEQYF. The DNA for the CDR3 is TGCAGTGCTAGAGATGTGGGGACAGGGTTTACCTACGAGCAGTACTTC.

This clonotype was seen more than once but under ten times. The CDR3 reads CATTSGTGNSRTEAFF. The CDR3 region has the DNA TGTGCCACCACATCCGGGACAGGGAACTCGCGCACTGAAGCTTTCTTT. This chain links TRBV24-1 with TRBJ1-1; 9 nucleotides match TRBD1. The CDR3 contains 16 residues. J was trimmed by 4 bases and V by 8 bases; bases with no gene match: 13. Looked up from germline, CDR1 is KGHDR and CDR2 is SFDVKD.

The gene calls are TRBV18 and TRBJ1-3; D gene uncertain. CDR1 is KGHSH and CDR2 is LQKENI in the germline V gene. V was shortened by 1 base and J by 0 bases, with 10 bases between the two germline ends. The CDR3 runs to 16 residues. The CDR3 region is CASSPLPIDSGNTIYF. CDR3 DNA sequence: TGTGCCAGCTCACCACTTCCCATAGACTCTGGAAACACCATATATTTT. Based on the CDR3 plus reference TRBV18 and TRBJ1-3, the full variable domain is NAGVMQNPRHLVRRRGQEARLRCSPMKGHSHVYWYRQLPEEGLKFMVYLQKENIIDESGMPKERFSAEFPKEGPSILRIQQVVRGDSAAYFCASSPLPIDSGNTIYFGEGSWLTVV.

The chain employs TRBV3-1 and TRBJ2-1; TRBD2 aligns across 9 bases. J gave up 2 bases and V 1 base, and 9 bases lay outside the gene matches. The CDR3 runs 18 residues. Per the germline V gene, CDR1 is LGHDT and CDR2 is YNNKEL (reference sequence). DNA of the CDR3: TGTGCCAGCAGCCAAGTAACCGCGGGGGGGCCCCCCTACAATGAGCAGTTCTTC. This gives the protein CASSQVTAGGPPYNEQFF.

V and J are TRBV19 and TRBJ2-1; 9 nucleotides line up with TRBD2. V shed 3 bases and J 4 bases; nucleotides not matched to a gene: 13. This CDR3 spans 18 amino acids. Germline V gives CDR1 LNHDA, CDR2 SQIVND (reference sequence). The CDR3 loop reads CASSIRTLAGPMYNEQFF. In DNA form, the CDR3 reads TGTGCCAGTAGTATTAGGACCCTAGCGGGGCCTATGTACAATGAGCAGTTCTTC.